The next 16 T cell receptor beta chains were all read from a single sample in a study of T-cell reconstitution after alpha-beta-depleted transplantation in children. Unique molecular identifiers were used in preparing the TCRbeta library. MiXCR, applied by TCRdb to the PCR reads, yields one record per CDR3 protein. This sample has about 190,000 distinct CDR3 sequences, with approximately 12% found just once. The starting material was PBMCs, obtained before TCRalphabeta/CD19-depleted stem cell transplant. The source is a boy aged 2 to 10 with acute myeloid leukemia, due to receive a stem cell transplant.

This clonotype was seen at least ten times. The CDR3: CASSLGTSGRETQYF. The CDR3 DNA reads TGTGCCAGCAGCCTAGGGACTAGCGGGAGGGAGACCCAGTACTTC. The chain recombines TRBV4-2 with TRBJ2-5; 15 bases are a match to TRBD2. The ends lost 4 bases at V and 5 bases at J; junction bases unmatched: 2. CDR3 length: 15 residues. In germline, CDR1 is LGHNA, CDR2 YNFKEQ.

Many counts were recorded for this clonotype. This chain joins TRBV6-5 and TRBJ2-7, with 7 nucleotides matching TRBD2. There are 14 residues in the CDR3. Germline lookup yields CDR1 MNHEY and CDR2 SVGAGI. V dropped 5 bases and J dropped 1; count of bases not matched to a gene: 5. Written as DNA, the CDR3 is TGTGCCAGCAGTCCAACGGGGGGTTCCTACGAGCAGTACTTC. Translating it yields CASSPTGGSYEQYF.

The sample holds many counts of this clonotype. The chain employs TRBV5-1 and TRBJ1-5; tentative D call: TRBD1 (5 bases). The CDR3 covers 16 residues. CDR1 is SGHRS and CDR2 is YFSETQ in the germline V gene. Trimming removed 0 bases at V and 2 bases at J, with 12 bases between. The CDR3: CASSLEPLRGNQPQHF. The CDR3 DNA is TGCGCCAGCAGCTTGGAACCCCTCAGGGGCAATCAGCCCCAGCATTTT.

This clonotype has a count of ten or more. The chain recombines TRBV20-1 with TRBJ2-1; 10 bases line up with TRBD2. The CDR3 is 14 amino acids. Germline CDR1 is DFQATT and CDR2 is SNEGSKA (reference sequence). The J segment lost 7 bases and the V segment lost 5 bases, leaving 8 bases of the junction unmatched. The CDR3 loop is CSAAGLAKGNEQFF. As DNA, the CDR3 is TGCAGTGCTGCGGGACTAGCGAAAGGGAATGAGCAGTTCTTC.

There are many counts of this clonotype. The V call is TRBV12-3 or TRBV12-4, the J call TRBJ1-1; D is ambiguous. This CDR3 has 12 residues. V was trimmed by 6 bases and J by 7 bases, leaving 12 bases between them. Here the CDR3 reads CASSAGPNEAFF. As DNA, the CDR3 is TGTGCCAGCAGCGCCGGGCCGAATGAAGCTTTCTTT.

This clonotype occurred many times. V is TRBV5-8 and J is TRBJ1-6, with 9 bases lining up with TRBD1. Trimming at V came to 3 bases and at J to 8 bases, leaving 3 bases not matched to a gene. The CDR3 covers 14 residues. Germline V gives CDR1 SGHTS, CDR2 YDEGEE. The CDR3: CASSSGTGHSPLHF. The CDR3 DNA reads TGTGCCAGCAGCTCCGGGACAGGGCATTCACCCCTCCACTTT.

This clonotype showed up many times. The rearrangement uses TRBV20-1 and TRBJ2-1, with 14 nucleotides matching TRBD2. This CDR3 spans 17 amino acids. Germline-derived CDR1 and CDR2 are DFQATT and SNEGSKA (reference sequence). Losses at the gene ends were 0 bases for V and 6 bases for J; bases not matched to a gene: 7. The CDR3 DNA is TGCAGTGCTAGAGATCAAGGGACTAGCGGGAGTGTCAATGAGCAGTTCTTC. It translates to CSARDQGTSGSVNEQFF.

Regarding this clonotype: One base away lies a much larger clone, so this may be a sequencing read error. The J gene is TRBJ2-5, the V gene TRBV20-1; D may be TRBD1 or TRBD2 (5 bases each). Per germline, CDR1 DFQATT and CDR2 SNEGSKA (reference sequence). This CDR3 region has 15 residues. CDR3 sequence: CIARDSRDGQETQYF. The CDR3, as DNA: TGCATTGCTAGAGATTCTCGGGACGGCCAAGAGACCCAGTACTTC.

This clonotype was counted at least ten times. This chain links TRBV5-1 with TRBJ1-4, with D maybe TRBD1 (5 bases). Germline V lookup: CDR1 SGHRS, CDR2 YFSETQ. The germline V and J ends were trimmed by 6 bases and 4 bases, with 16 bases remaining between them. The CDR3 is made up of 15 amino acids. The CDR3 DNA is TGCGCCAGCACCCTATCTGCAGGGAATAATGAAAAACTGTTTTTT. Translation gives CASTLSAGNNEKLFF.

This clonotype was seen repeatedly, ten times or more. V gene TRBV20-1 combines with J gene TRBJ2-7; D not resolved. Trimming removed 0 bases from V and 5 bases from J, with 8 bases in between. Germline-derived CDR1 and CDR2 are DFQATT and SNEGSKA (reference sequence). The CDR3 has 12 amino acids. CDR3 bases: TGCAGTGCTAGAGATTTAGACCACGAGCAGTACTTC. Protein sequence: CSARDLDHEQYF.

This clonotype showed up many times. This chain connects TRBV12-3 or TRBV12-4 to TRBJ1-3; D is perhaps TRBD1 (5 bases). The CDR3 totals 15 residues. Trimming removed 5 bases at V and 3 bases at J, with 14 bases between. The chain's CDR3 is CASSRERGGGNTIYF. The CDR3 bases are TGTGCCAGCAGTCGTGAAAGGGGCGGTGGAAACACCATATATTTT.

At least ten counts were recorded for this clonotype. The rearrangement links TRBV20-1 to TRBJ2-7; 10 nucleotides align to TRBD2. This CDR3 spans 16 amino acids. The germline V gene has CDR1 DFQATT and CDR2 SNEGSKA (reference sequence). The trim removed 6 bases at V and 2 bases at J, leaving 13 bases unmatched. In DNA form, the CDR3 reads TGCAGTGCAACTAGAAACGGACTAGCGGCCCCCTACGAGCAGTACTTC. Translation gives CSATRNGLAAPYEQYF.

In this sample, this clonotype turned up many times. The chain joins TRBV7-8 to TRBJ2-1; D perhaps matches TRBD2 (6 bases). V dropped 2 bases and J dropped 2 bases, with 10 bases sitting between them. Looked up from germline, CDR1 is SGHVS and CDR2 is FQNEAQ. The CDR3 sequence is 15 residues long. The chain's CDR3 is CASSLLATAYNEQFF. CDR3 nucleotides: TGTGCCAGCAGCTTACTAGCGACCGCCTACAATGAGCAGTTCTTC.

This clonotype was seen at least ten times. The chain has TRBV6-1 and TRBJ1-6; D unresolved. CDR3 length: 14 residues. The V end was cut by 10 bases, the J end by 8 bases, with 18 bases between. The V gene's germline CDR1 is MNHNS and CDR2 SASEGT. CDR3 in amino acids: CATAPFGSDSPLHF. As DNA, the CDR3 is TGTGCCACCGCCCCTTTTGGTAGCGATTCACCCCTCCACTTT.

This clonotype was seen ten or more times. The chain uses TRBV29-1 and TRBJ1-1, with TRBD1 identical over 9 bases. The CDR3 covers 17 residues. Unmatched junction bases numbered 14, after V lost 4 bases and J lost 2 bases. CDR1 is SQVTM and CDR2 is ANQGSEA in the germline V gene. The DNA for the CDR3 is TGCAGCGTTGGTGGCCTTCGGCTGGACAGGGGAAACACTGAAGCTTTCTTT. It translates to CSVGGLRLDRGNTEAFF.

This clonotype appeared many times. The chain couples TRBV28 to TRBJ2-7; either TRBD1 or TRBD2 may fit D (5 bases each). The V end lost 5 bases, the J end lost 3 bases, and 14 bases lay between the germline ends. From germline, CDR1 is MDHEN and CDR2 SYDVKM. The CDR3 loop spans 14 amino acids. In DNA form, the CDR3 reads TGTGCCAGCAGTGGAAGAGGGACCGTCTACGAGCAGTACTTC. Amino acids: CASSGRGTVYEQYF.